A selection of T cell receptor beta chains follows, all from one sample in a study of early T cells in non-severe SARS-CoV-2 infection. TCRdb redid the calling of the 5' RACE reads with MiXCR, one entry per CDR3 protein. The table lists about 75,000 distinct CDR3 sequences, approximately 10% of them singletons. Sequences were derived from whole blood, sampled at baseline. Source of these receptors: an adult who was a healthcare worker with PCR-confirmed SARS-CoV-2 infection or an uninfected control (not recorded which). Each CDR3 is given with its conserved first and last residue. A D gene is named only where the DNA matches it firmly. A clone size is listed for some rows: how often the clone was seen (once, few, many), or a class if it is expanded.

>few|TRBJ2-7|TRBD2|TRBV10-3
TGTGCCACCGGGGAACTAGCGGGGGGGCGAGTGCAGTACTTC
CATGELAGGRVQYF
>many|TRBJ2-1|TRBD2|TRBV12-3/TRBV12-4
TGTGCCAGCAGAGCCAGCGGGGGGGGCGGCGATGAGCAGTTCTTC
CASRASGGGGDEQFF
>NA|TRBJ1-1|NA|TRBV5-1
TGCGCCAGCAGCCTGGAAAGGGTTAAAACTGAAGCTTTCTTT
CASSLERVKTEAFF
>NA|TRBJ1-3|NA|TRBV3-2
TGTGCCAGCAGCCCATGGACAGGGCCCTCTGGAAACACCATATATTTT
CASSPWTGPSGNTIYF
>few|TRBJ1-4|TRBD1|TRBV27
TGTGCCAGCAGTTCCCTCGGGACAGCGAATGAAAAACTGTTTTTT
CASSSLGTANEKLFF
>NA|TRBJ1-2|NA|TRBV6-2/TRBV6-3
TGTGCCAGCAGCAACCTGGACGGCTACACCTTC
CASSNLDGYTF
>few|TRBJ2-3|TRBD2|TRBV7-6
TGTGCCAGCAGCTTAATACCGGGGGGGAGGTCAGATACGCAGTATTTT
CASSLIPGGRSDTQYF
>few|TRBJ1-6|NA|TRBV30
TGTGCCTGGAGTGGGGAGACCATGAGGTCACCCCTCCACTTT
CAWSGETMRSPLHF
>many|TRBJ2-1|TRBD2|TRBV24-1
TGTGCCACCAGTGAACATAGCGGGGGCAGCCGCGATGAGCAGTTCTTC
CATSEHSGGSRDEQFF
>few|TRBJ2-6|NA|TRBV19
TGTGCCAGTATTTCAACGTGGGAACCTGGGGCCAACGTCCTGACTTTC
CASISTWEPGANVLTF
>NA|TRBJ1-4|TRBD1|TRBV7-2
TGTGCCAGCAGCTTAGTAGGGACAGAATGGGAAAAACTGTTTTTT
CASSLVGTEWEKLFF
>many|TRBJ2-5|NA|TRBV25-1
TGTGCCAGCAGTGTACCCGGGGCAGAGACCCAGTACTTC
CASSVPGAETQYF
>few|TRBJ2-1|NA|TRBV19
TGTGCCAGTAGTATAGGGGGCGGCAGGAGGTCAGGGAATGAGCAGTTCTTC
CASSIGGGRRSGNEQFF